This T cell receptor (beta chain) is drawn from a study of CD8 T cells in ankylosing spondylitis. Overall study findings and caveats: Several of the motif variants were reported before in synovial fluid and blood from reactive arthritis. Peripheral blood held disease-linked clones only at relatively low frequency, and these were CD8+. According to the report, clones linked to the disease were significantly enriched in matched synovial fluid samples taken from ankylosing spondylitis patients. Seemingly characteristic of ankylosing spondylitis blood was a TCR beta motif consisting of fewer than 10 highly homologous variants.

As for this clonotype: Its antigen is as yet unknown. At one of its ends the junction is not consistent with the germline gene, which may arise from a read error.

In making TCR beta libraries, quantitative 5'-RACE with molecular barcodes was used. TCRdb passed the 5' RACE reads through MiXCR, listing each CDR3 protein once. The table has fewer than 500,000 distinct CDR3 sequences, 20% to 30% seen once; the top ten hold 0.89%. This CDR3 has 16 residues. Germline-derived CDR1 and CDR2 are DFQATT and SNEGSKA (reference sequence). The sequence was collected from a male donor with ankylosing spondylitis. V usage is TRBV20-1 and J usage is TRBJ2-2, with D possibly being TRBD2 (5 bases). The material sequenced was blood, either unsorted or a sorted T cell fraction (not recorded which). Here the CDR3 reads CSARPRGRGNTGDLFF. The CDR3 nucleotides read TGCAGTGCTAGGCCCCGCGGCCGTGGGAACACCGGGGATCTGTTTTTT.